These T cell receptor beta chains were read from a single sample in a study of blood T cell repertoires in COVID-19. This table comes from immunoSEQ multiplex PCR, and its TCRdb copy is limited to in-frame clones, with some not included. The table has approximately 72,000 clones, approximately 86% seen once. The sequenced sample was peripheral blood. All receptors derive from a woman aged 55 to 70 with acute or convalescent COVID-19. Both conserved end residues are part of each CDR3. Each record gives: CDR3 DNA, CDR3 protein, CDR3 length, J gene, D gene, V gene, clone size. The D gene is left open where the match is weak. Clone size is stated in some rows and not others, as once, few, many or a class when expanded.

DNA: TGTGCCAGCAGTTCCTATACGCAGTATTTT
CDR3: CASSSYTQYF
length: 10
J: TRBJ2-3
D: NA
V: TRBV28
size: NA

DNA: TGCGCCAGCACCGGAGAGACAGAAATAAAGTACACTGAAGCTTTCTTT
CDR3: CASTGETEIKYTEAFF
length: 16
J: TRBJ1-1
D: NA
V: TRBV10-1
size: NA

DNA: TGTGCCAGCAGCTTTAGCGGGGACGCAAAGTTCTTC
CDR3: CASSFSGDAKFF
length: 12
J: TRBJ2-1
D: TRBD2
V: TRBV28
size: NA

DNA: TGTGCCAGCAGCCAAGACAGGGTAGCGACTAGCTCCTACGAGCAGTACTTC
CDR3: CASSQDRVATSSYEQYF
length: 17
J: TRBJ2-7
D: NA
V: TRBV3-1/TRBV3-2
size: NA

DNA: TGTGCCACCACTCTCGGGGGAGTCCCCTTCTATGGCTACACCTTC
CDR3: CATTLGGVPFYGYTF
length: 15
J: TRBJ1-2
D: NA
V: TRBV15
size: NA

DNA: TGTGCCAGCAGCTCGCCGGGACAGCCCTCTGAAAAACTGTTTTTT
CDR3: CASSSPGQPSEKLFF
length: 15
J: TRBJ1-4
D: TRBD1
V: TRBV7-7
size: NA

DNA: TGTGCCAGCAGTACCGACGGACTCTCGAACACCGGGGAGCTGTTTTTT
CDR3: CASSTDGLSNTGELFF
length: 16
J: TRBJ2-2
D: NA
V: TRBV2
size: NA

DNA: TGTGCCAGCAGCTTCAGCGGGGGGTCCTGGGCCCAGTACTTC
CDR3: CASSFSGGSWAQYF
length: 14
J: TRBJ2-5
D: TRBD2
V: TRBV11-2
size: NA

DNA: TGTGCCAGCAGTCGCACTAGCGGGGGGACTGAGCAGTTCTTC
CDR3: CASSRTSGGTEQFF
length: 14
J: TRBJ2-1
D: TRBD2
V: TRBV6-2/TRBV6-3
size: once

DNA: TGTGCCAGCAGTCAGACCTTAGCGGGGGGGCGGACCGGGGAGCTGTTTTTT
CDR3: CASSQTLAGGRTGELFF
length: 17
J: TRBJ2-2
D: TRBD2
V: TRBV4-2
size: NA

DNA: TGTGCCAGTAGTACCGGGGGAGTACTTACCGGGGAGCTGTTTTTT
CDR3: CASSTGGVLTGELFF
length: 15
J: TRBJ2-2
D: NA
V: TRBV19
size: NA

DNA: TGTGCCAGCAGCTTTGGACAGGGAGAGACCTACTATGGCTACACCTTC
CDR3: CASSFGQGETYYGYTF
length: 16
J: TRBJ1-2
D: TRBD1
V: TRBV5-4
size: few

DNA: TGTGCCAGTAACAACAGGGGGGCGTGGGAGACCCAGTACTTC
CDR3: CASNNRGAWETQYF
length: 14
J: TRBJ2-5
D: NA
V: TRBV21-1
size: NA

DNA: TGTGCCAGCAGTGGTACCCTCTCATTGGGCAGTTCCTATGGCTACACCTTC
CDR3: CASSGTLSLGSSYGYTF
length: 17
J: TRBJ1-2
D: NA
V: TRBV6-4
size: NA

DNA: TGTGCCAGCAGTCCCCGACAGGGTGGTAACAATGAGCAGTTCTTC
CDR3: CASSPRQGGNNEQFF
length: 15
J: TRBJ2-1
D: TRBD1
V: TRBV6-4
size: once

DNA: TGCGCCAGCAGCCAAGTTCTAGCGGGGGGCCCTAGCACAGATACGCAGTATTTT
CDR3: CASSQVLAGGPSTDTQYF
length: 18
J: TRBJ2-3
D: TRBD2
V: TRBV4-1
size: NA

DNA: TGTGCCAGCAGCTTAGCCAGCTCCAGGGGCTACACCTTC
CDR3: CASSLASSRGYTF
length: 13
J: TRBJ1-2
D: NA
V: TRBV12-3/TRBV12-4
size: NA

DNA: TGTGCCAGCTCACCACAAGTAGGACAGGGAGGCGAGCAGTACTTC
CDR3: CASSPQVGQGGEQYF
length: 15
J: TRBJ2-7
D: TRBD1
V: TRBV18
size: NA

DNA: TGTGCCAGTAGTTCCGCCGGCGGTTATAATGAAAAACTGTTTTTT
CDR3: CASSSAGGYNEKLFF
length: 15
J: TRBJ1-4
D: NA
V: TRBV19
size: NA

DNA: TGTGCCAGCAGTCTCGGGACTCAAACCTACGAGCAGTACTTC
CDR3: CASSLGTQTYEQYF
length: 14
J: TRBJ2-7
D: NA
V: TRBV4-2
size: NA

DNA: TGTGCCAGCAGGGGGACTGGGCAGTCCTATAATGAGCAGTTCTTC
CDR3: CASRGTGQSYNEQFF
length: 15
J: TRBJ2-1
D: NA
V: TRBV7-9
size: NA

DNA: TGTGCCAGCAGCGGGGGGGCGGGTCTTGAGCAGTTCTTC
CDR3: CASSGGAGLEQFF
length: 13
J: TRBJ2-1
D: TRBD2
V: TRBV2
size: NA

DNA: TGTGCCAGCAGCTTAGATGGAAGGTCGGCGGTTGGAAACACCATATATTTT
CDR3: CASSLDGRSAVGNTIYF
length: 17
J: TRBJ1-3
D: NA
V: TRBV11-2
size: NA

DNA: TGTGCCTGGAGTGCATCTAGATTTGAGCAGTTCTTC
CDR3: CAWSASRFEQFF
length: 12
J: TRBJ2-1
D: NA
V: TRBV30
size: NA

DNA: TGTGCCAGCAGCCTACAGGGGGCTGAAGAGCAGTACTTC
CDR3: CASSLQGAEEQYF
length: 13
J: TRBJ2-7
D: TRBD1
V: TRBV7-2
size: NA

DNA: TGTGCCAGCAGCTTGTTAACAGGGGGCGATCAGCCCCAGCATTTT
CDR3: CASSLLTGGDQPQHF
length: 15
J: TRBJ1-5
D: TRBD1
V: TRBV5-6
size: NA

DNA: TGTGCCAGCAGTTACTCAGTGGCGGCGAATGAGCAGTTCTTC
CDR3: CASSYSVAANEQFF
length: 14
J: TRBJ2-1
D: NA
V: TRBV6-5
size: NA

DNA: TGTGCCAGCAGCGTAGCCACCGGGACAGGGGTCGAGCAGTACTTC
CDR3: CASSVATGTGVEQYF
length: 15
J: TRBJ2-7
D: TRBD1
V: TRBV9
size: NA

DNA: TGTGCCAGCAGCCTAGCGGCCCCCTACGAGCAGTACTTC
CDR3: CASSLAAPYEQYF
length: 13
J: TRBJ2-7
D: TRBD2
V: TRBV12-3/TRBV12-4
size: few

DNA: TGTGCCACCAGCAGAGCTGCTACAGCCTCCCGGACCTACGAGCAGTACTTC
CDR3: CATSRAATASRTYEQYF
length: 17
J: TRBJ2-7
D: NA
V: TRBV15
size: NA

DNA: TGTGCCAGCAGCCGGGAGGCTGGTTCACCCCTCCACTTT
CDR3: CASSREAGSPLHF
length: 13
J: TRBJ1-6
D: NA
V: TRBV4-2
size: NA

DNA: TGTGCCAGCTCACCAACGGCGGAATATGGCTACACCTTC
CDR3: CASSPTAEYGYTF
length: 13
J: TRBJ1-2
D: NA
V: TRBV18
size: NA

DNA: TGTGCCAGCAGTCCTCCTAACTATGGCTACACCTTC
CDR3: CASSPPNYGYTF
length: 12
J: TRBJ1-2
D: NA
V: TRBV3-1/TRBV3-2
size: NA

DNA: TGTGCCACCAGCAGAGATGCCCGGCTCGGGGATGGCTACACCTTC
CDR3: CATSRDARLGDGYTF
length: 15
J: TRBJ1-2
D: NA
V: TRBV15
size: NA

DNA: TGCGCCAGCAGCCAAGCAAACCTAGACAATGAGCAGTTCTTC
CDR3: CASSQANLDNEQFF
length: 14
J: TRBJ2-1
D: NA
V: TRBV4-1
size: few

DNA: TGCGCCAGCAGCATCGGGACGGGAGAATTCTACGGCTACACCTTC
CDR3: CASSIGTGEFYGYTF
length: 15
J: TRBJ1-2
D: NA
V: TRBV5-1
size: NA

DNA: TGTGCCAGCAGCCGGGACAGGATCTATGGCTACACCTTC
CDR3: CASSRDRIYGYTF
length: 13
J: TRBJ1-2
D: TRBD1
V: TRBV7-2
size: NA

DNA: TGCAGTGCTAGTCAGGGCTCTAGCAATCAGCCCCAGCATTTT
CDR3: CSASQGSSNQPQHF
length: 14
J: TRBJ1-5
D: NA
V: TRBV20-1
size: NA

DNA: TGTGCCAGCAGCTTGGGGCTGCCTAGCGGAAAAGAGACCCAGTACTTC
CDR3: CASSLGLPSGKETQYF
length: 16
J: TRBJ2-5
D: TRBD2
V: TRBV5-6
size: NA

DNA: TGTGCCAGCTCACCCCTCGGGGGAGATACGCAGTATTTT
CDR3: CASSPLGGDTQYF
length: 13
J: TRBJ2-3
D: NA
V: TRBV18
size: NA

DNA: TGCGCCAGCAGAATGGGGGACAGGGGCACTGAAGCTTTCTTT
CDR3: CASRMGDRGTEAFF
length: 14
J: TRBJ1-1
D: TRBD1
V: TRBV5-1
size: NA